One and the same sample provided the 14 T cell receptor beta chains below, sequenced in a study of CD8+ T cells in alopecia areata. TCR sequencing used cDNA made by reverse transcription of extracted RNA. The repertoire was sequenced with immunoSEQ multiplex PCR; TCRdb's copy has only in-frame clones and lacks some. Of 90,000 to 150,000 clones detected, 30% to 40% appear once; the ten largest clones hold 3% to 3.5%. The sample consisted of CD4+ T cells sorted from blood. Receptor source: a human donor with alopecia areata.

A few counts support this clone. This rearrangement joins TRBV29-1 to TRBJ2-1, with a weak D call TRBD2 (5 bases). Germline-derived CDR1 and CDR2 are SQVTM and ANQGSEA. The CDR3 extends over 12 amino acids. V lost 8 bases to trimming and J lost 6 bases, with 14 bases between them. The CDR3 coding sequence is TGCAGCCTCACTAGAGGGCCCAATGAGCAGTTCTTC. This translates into CSLTRGPNEQFF.

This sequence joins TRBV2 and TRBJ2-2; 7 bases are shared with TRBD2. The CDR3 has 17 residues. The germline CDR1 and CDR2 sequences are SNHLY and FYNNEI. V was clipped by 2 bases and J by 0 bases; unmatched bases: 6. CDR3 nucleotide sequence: TGTGCCAGCAGTGAATTCGCGAGCGGGGCGAACACCGGGGAGCTGTTTTTT. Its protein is CASSEFASGANTGELFF. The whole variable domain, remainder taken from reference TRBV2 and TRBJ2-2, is EPEVTQTPSHQVTQMGQEVILRCVPISNHLYFYWYRQILGQKVEFLVSFYNNEISEKSEIFDDQFSVERPDGSNFTLKIRSTKLEDSAMYFCASSEFASGANTGELFFGEGSRLTVL.

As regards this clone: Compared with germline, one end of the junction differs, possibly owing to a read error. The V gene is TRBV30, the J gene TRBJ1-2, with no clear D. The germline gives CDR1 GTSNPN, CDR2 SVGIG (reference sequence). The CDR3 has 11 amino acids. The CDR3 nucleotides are TGTGCCTGGAGTGTACTGGGCACCATCATGTTC. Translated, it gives CAWSVLGTIMF.

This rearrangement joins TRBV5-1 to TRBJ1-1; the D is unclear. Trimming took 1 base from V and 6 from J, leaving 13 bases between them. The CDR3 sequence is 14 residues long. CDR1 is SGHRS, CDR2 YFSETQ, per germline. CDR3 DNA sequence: TGCGCCAGCAGCTTGATGACCGCGGACGCTGAAGCTTTCTTT. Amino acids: CASSLMTADAEAFF. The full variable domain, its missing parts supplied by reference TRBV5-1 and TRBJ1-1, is KAGVTQTPRYLIKTRGQQVTLSCSPISGHRSVSWYQQTPGQGLQFLFEYFSETQRNKGNFPGRFSGRQFSNSRSEMNVSTLELGDSALYLCASSLMTADAEAFFGQGTRLTVV.

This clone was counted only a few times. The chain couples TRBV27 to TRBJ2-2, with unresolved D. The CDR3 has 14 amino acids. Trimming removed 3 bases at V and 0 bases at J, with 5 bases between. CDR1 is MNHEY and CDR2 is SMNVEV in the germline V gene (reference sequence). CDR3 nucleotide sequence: TGTGCCAGCAGTTTTCAGACGAACACCGGGGAGCTGTTTTTT. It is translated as CASSFQTNTGELFF.

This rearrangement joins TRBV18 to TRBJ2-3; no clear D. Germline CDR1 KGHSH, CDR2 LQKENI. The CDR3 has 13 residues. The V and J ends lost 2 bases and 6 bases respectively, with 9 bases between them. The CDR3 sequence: CASSPDLSDTQYF. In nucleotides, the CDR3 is TGTGCCAGCTCACCAGATCTCTCCGATACGCAGTATTTT.

CDR3 coding DNA: TGTGCCTGGAGTGTAGCGGGAGGGCCTTTCGCCTACAATGAGCAGTTCTTC. This gives the protein CAWSVAGGPFAYNEQFF. V and J are TRBV30 and TRBJ2-1; the match to TRBD2 covers 10 bases. Germline trimming cut 0 bases from V and 2 bases from J; bases unmatched to any gene: 7. CDR3 length equals 17 residues. Germline-derived CDR1 and CDR2 are GTSNPN and SVGIG (reference sequence).

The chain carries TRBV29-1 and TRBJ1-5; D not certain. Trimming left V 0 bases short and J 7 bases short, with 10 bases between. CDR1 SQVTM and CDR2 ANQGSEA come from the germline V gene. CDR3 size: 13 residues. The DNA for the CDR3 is TGCAGCGTTGAAGAGGACCACGGGCAGCCCCAGCATTTT. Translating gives CSVEEDHGQPQHF.

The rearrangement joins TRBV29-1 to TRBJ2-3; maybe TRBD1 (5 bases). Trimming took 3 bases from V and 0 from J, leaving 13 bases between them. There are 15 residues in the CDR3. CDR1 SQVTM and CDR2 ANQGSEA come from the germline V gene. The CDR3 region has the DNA TGCAGCGTTGACAGGGTATCTTCCAGCACAGATACGCAGTATTTT. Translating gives CSVDRVSSSTDTQYF.

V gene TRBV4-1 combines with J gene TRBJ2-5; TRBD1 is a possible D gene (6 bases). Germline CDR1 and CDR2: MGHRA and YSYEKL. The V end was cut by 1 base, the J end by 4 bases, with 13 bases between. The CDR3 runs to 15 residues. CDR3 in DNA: TGCGCCAGCAGCCAAGTGGTGGGGGCCGGAGAGACCCAGTACTTC. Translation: CASSQVVGAGETQYF.

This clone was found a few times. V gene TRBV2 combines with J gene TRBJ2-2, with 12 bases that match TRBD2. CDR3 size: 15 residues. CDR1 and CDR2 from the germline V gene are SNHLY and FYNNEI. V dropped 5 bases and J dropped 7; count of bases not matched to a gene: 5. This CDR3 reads CASSPAGLAGGELFF. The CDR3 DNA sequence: TGTGCCAGCAGTCCCGCGGGACTAGCGGGCGGGGAGCTGTTTTTT.

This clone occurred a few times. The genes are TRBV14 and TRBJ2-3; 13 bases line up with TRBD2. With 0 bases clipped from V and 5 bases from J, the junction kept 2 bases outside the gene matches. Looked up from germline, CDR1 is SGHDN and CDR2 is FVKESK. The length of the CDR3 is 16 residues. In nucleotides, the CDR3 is TGTGCCAGCAGCCAAGATAGACTAGCGGGAGGAGATACGCAGTATTTT. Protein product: CASSQDRLAGGDTQYF.

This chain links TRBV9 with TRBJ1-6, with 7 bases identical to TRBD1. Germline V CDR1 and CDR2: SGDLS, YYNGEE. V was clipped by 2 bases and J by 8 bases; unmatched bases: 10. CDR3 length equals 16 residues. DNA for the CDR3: TGTGCCAGCAGCGTTGGGGACAGATTTTTTTATTCACCCCTCCACTTT. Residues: CASSVGDRFFYSPLHF.

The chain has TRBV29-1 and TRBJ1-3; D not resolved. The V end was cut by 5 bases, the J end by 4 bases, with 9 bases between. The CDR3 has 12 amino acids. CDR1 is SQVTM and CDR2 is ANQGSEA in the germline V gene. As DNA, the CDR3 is TGCAGCGTTTCTGTATTAGGAAACACCATATATTTT. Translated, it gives CSVSVLGNTIYF.